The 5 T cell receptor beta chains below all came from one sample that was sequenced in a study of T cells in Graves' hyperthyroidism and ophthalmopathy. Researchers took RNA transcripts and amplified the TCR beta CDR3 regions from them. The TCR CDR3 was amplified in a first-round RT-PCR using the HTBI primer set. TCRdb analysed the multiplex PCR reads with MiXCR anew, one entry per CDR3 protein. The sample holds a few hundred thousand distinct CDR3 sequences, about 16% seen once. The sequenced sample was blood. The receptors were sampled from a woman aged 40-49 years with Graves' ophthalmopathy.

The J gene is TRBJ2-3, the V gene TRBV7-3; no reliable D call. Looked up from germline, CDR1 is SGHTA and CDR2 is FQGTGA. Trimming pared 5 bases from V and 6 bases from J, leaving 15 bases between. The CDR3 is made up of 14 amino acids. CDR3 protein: CASSLNGVEDTQYF. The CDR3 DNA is TGTGCCAGCAGCCTTAATGGAGTGGAGGATACGCAGTATTTT.

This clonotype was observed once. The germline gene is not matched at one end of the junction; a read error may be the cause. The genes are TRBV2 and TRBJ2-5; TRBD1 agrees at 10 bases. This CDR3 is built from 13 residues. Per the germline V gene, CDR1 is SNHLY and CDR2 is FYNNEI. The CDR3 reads CARPGTGEEAQYF. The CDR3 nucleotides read TGTGCCAGGCCCGGGACAGGGGAAGAGGCCCAGTACTTC.

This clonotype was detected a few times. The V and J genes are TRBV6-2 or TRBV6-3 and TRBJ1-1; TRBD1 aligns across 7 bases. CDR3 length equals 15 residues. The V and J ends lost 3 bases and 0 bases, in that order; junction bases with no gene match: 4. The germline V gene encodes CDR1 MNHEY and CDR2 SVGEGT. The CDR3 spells CASSYTRGLNTEAFF. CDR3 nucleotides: TGTGCCAGCAGTTATACAAGGGGGCTGAACACTGAAGCTTTCTTT.

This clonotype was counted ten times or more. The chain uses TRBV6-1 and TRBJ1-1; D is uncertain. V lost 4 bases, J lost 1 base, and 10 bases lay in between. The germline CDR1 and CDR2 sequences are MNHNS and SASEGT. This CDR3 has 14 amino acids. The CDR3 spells CASSGRYPNTEAFF. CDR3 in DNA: TGTGCCAGCAGTGGAAGATATCCGAACACTGAAGCTTTCTTT.

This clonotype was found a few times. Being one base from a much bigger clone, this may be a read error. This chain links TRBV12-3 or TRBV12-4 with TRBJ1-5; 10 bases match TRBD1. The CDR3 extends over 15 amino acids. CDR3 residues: CAGSPDRGFNQPQHF. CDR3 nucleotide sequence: TGTGCCGGCAGTCCGGACAGGGGGTTTAATCAGCCCCAGCATTTT.